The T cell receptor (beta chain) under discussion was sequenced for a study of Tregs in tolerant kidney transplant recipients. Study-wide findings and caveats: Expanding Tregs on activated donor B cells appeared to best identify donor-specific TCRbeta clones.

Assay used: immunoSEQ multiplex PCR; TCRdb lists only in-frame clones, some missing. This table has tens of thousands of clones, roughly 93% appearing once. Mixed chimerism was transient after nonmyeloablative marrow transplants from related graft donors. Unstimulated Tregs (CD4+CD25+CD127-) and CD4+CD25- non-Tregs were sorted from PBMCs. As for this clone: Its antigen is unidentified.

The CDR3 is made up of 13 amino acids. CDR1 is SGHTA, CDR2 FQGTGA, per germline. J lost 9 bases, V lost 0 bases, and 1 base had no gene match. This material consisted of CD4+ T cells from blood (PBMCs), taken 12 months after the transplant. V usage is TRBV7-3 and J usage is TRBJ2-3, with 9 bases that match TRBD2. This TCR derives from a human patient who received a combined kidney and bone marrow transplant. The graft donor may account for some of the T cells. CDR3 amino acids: CASSLTGTSTQYF. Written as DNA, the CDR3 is TGTGCCAGCAGCTTAACGGGGACTAGCACGCAGTATTTT.